This record covers a single TCR beta chain. Its antigen remains unidentified. The assay was immunoSEQ multiplex PCR, and TCRdb's table has in-frame clones only and misses some. The sample consists of 60,000 to 85,000 clones, just under 75% of them appearing once. ViraFEST expansion of antigen-specific CD4+ T cells with viral peptide pools preceded sequencing. After less than 11 days in culture, the CD4+ T cells were isolated. Either the BNT162b2 or mRNA-1273 vaccine was given to participants in two doses. Each vaccine recipient was nucleocapsid antibody negative and had no prior SARS-CoV-2 infection. Both day 3 and day 7 saw half the medium replaced with IL-2 medium. This specimen comes from a study of vaccination effects on CD4 cells after COVID-19. The overall study: Samples were taken post-vaccine, and their median timing was 72 days after the second dose.

The V and J ends lost 3 bases and 5 bases, in that order; junction bases with no gene match: 8. There are 15 residues in the CDR3. Looked up from germline, CDR1 is SGHNT and CDR2 is YYREEE (reference sequence). This material consisted of CD4+ T cells from PBMCs cultured with HCoV-229E spike peptides, taken after COVID-19 vaccination. The receptor was isolated from a human donor who received a COVID-19 vaccine. The chain recombines TRBV5-4 with TRBJ2-3; 8 bases agree with TRBD2. The CDR3 sequence is CASSSAGGAGDTQYF. The CDR3 DNA reads as TGTGCCAGCAGCTCGGCGGGGGGCGCGGGAGATACGCAGTATTTT.